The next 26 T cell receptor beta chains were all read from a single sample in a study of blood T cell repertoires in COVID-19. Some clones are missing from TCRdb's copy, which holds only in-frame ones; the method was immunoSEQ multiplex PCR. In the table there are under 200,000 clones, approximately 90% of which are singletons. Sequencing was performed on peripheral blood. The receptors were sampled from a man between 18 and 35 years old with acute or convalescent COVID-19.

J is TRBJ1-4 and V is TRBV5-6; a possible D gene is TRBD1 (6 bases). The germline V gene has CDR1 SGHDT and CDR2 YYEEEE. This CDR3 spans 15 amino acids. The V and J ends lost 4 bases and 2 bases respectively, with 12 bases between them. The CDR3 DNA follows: TGTGCCAGCAGCAACACAGGGAGCACTAATGAAAAACTGTTTTTT. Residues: CASSNTGSTNEKLFF.

Written as DNA, the CDR3 is TGTGCCAGCAGTTTAGGGTCTGCGGATGGCTACACCTTC. Protein: CASSLGSADGYTF. This chain joins TRBV12-3 or TRBV12-4 and TRBJ1-2; D is unclear. This CDR3 contains 13 residues. The ends were cut back, 1 base at V and 6 bases at J, with 9 bases in the middle.

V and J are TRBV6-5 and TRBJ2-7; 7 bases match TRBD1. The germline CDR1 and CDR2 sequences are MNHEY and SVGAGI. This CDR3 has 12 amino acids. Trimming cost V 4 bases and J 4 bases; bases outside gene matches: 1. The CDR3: CASSLQGYEQYF. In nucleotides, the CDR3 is TGTGCCAGCAGTTTACAGGGGTACGAGCAGTACTTC.

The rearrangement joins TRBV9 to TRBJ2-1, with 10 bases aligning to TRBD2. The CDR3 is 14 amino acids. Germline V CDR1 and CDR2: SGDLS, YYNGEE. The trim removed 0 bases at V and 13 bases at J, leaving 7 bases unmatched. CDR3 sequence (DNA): TGTGCCAGCAGCGTAGGAAGCGGGGGGGCCGCTCAGTTCTTC. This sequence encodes CASSVGSGGAAQFF.

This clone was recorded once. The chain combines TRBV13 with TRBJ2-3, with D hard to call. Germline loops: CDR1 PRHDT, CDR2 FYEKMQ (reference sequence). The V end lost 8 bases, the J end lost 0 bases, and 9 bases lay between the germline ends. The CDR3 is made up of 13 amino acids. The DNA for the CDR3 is TGTGCCAGCTCGCAGGATAGCACAGATACGCAGTATTTT. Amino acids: CASSQDSTDTQYF.

As DNA, the CDR3 is TGTGCCAGTAGTATCGGCAGGGACTTTCTTTCACCCCTCCACTTT. Residues: CASSIGRDFLSPLHF. The chain has TRBV19 and TRBJ1-6, with D tentatively TRBD1 (5 bases). CDR1 and CDR2 (germline): LNHDA, SQIVND (reference sequence). Trimming cost V 3 bases and J 9 bases, with 15 bases left between them. The CDR3 sequence is 15 residues long.

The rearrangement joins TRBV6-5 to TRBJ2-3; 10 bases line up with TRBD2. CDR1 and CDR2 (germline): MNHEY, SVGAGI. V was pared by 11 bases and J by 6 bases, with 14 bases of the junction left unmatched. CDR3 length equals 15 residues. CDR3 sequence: CAGRKSGGAFDTQYF. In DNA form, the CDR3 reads TGTGCCGGACGTAAAAGCGGGGGGGCGTTTGATACGCAGTATTTT.

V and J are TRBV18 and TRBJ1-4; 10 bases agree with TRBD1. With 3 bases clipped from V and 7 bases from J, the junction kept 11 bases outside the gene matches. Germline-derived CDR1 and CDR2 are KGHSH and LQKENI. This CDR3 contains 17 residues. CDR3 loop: CASSPPGQGSMGEKLFF. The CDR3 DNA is TGTGCCAGCTCACCCCCGGGACAGGGGTCGATGGGTGAAAAACTGTTTTTT.

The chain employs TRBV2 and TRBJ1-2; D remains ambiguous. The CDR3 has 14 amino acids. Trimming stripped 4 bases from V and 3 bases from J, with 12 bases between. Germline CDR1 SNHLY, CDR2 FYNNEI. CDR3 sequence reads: CASSGTAKYYGYTF. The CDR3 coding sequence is TGTGCCAGCAGTGGAACAGCTAAGTACTATGGCTACACCTTC.

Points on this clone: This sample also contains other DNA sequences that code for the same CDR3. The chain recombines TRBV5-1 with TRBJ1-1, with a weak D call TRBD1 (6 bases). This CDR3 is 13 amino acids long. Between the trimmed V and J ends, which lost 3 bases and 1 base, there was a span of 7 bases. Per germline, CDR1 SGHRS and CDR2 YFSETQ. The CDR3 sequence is CASSSGQNTEAFF. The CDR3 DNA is TGCGCCAGCAGCTCGGGACAGAACACTGAAGCTTTCTTT.

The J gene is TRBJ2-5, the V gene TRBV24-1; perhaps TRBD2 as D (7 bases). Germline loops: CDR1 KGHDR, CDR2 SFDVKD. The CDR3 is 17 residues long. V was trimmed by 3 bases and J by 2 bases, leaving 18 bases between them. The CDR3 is CATSDPVRGGDQETQYF. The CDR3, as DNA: TGTGCCACCAGTGATCCTGTAAGAGGGGGGGATCAAGAGACCCAGTACTTC.

The CDR3 region is CASSLEWGRRTSGGSRQFF. DNA for the CDR3: TGTGCCAGCTCCTTAGAATGGGGCCGTCGGACTAGCGGGGGGTCCCGGCAGTTCTTC. The gene calls are TRBV19 and TRBJ2-1, with 14 bases lining up with TRBD2. The V and J ends lost 9 bases and 12 bases, in that order; junction bases with no gene match: 25. CDR3 length equals 19 residues. Germline CDR1 is LNHDA and CDR2 is SQIVND (reference sequence).

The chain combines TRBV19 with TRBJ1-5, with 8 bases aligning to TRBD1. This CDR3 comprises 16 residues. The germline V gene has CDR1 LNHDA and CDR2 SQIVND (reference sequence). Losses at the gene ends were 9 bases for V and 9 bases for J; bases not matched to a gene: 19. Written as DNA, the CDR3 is TGTGCCAGCTCTCCACTGGGACAGGAGGTTTACCCGCCCCAGCATTTT. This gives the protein CASSPLGQEVYPPQHF.

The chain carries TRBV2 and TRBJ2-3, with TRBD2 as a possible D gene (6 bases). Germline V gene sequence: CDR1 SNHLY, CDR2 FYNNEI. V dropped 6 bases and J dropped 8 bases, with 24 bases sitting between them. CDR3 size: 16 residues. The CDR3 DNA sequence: TGTGCCAGCAGCGAGGTCGGGATTCCCGGAGGGCCTACGCAGTATTTT. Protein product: CASSEVGIPGGPTQYF.

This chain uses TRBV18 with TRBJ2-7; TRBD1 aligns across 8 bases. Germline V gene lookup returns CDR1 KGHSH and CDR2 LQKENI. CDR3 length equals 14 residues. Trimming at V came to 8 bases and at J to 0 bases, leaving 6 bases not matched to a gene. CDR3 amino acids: CASKTGVSSYEQYF. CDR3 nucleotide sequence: TGTGCCAGCAAGACAGGGGTTAGCTCCTACGAGCAGTACTTC.

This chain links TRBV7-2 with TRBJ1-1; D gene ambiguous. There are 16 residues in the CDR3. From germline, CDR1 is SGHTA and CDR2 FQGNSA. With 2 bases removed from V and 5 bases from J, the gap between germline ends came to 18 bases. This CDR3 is CASSLFGTGASTEAFF. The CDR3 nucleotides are TGTGCCAGCAGCTTATTCGGTACGGGAGCGAGTACTGAAGCTTTCTTT.

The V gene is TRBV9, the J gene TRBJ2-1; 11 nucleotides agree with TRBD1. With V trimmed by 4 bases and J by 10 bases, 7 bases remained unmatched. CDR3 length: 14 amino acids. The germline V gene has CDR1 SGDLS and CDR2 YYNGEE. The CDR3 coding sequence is TGTGCCAGCAGCCCCCGGACAGGGGGCAAGGAGCAGTTCTTC. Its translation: CASSPRTGGKEQFF.

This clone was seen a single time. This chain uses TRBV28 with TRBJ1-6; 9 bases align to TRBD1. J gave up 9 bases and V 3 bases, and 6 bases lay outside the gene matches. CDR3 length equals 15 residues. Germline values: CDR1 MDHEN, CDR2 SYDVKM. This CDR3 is CASSFPGQGTSPLHF. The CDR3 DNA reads TGTGCCAGCAGTTTCCCCGGACAGGGGACTTCACCCCTCCACTTT. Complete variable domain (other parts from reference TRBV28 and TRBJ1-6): DVKVTQSSRYLVKRTGEKVFLECVQDMDHENMFWYRQDPGLGLRLIYFSYDVKMKEKGDIPEGYSVSREKKERFSLILESASTNQTSMYLCASSFPGQGTSPLHFGNGTRLTVT.

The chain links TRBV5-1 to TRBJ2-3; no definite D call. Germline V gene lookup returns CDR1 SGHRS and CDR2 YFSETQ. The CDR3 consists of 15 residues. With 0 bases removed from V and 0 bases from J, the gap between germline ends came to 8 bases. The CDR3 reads CASSLGRSSTDTQYF. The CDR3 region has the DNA TGCGCCAGCAGCTTGGGGCGGAGTAGCACAGATACGCAGTATTTT.

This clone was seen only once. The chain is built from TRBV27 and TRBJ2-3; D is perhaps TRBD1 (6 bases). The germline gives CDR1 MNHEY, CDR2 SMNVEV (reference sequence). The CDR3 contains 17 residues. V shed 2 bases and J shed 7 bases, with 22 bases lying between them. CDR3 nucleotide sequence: TGTGCCAGCAGTTTAACCCCGACAGGACCTCAATCAAATACGCAGTATTTT. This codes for CASSLTPTGPQSNTQYF.

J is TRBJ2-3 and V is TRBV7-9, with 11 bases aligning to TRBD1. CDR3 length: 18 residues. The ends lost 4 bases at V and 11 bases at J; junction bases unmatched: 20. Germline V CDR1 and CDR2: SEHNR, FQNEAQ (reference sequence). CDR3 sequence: CASSSRRRDRGSLGWQYF. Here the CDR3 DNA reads TGTGCCAGCAGCTCCCGGCGGCGGGACAGGGGGTCTCTGGGTTGGCAGTATTTT.

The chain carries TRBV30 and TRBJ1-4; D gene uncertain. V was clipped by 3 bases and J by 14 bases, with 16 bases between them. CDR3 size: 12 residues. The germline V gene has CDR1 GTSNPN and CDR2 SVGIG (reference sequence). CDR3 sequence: CAWSVGGVDLFF. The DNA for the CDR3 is TGTGCCTGGAGCGTTGGCGGAGTCGATCTGTTTTTT.

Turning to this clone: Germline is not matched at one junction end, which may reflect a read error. CDR3 sequence (DNA): TGTGCCAGTAGCATAGACAGGTTCTATGGCTACACCTTC. Translated: CASSIDRFYGYTF. V gene TRBV19 combines with J gene TRBJ1-2; TRBD1 might be the D (6 bases). This CDR3 has 13 amino acids. Germline V gives CDR1 LNHDA, CDR2 SQIVND (reference sequence).

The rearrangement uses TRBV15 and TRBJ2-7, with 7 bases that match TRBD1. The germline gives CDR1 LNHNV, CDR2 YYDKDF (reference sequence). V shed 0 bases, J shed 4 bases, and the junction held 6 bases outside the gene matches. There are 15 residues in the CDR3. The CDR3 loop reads CATSRDRGQVYEQYF. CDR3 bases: TGTGCCACCAGCAGAGATAGGGGGCAGGTATACGAGCAGTACTTC. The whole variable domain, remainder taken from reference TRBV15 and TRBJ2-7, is DAMVIQNPRYQVTQFGKPVTLSCSQTLNHNVMYWYQQKSSQAPKLLFHYYDKDFNNEADTPDNFQSRRPNTSFCFLDIRSPGLGDTAMYLCATSRDRGQVYEQYFGPGTRLTVT.

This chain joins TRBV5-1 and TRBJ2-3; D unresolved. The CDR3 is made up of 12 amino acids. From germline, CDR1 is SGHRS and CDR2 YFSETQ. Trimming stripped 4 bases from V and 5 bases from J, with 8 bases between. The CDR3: CASSHLEDTQYF. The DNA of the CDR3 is TGCGCCAGCAGCCATCTAGAAGATACGCAGTATTTT.

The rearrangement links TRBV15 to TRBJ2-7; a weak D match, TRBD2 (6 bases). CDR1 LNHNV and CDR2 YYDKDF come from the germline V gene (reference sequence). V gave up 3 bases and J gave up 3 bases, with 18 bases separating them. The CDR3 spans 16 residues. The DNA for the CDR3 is TGTGCCACCAGCAGTACTAGGGCTAGCGCATTCTACGAGCAGTACTTC. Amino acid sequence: CATSSTRASAFYEQYF.